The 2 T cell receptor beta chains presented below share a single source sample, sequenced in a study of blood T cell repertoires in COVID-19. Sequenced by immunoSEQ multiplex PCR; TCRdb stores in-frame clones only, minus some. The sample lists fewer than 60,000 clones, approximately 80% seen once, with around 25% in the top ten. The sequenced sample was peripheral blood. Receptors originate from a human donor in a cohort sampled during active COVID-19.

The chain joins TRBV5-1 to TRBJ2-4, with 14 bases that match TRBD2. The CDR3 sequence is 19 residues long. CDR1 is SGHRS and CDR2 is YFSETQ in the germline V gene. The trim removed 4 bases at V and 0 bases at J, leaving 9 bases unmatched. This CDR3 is CASSTGTSGSAQAKNIQYF. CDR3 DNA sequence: TGCGCCAGCAGCACCGGGACTAGCGGGAGCGCTCAAGCCAAAAACATTCAGTACTTC.

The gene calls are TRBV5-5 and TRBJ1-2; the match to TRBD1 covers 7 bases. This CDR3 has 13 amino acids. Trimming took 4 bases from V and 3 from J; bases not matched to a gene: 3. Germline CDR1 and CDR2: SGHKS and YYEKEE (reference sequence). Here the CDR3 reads CASSRQGDYGYTF. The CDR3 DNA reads TGTGCCAGCAGCCGCCAGGGGGACTATGGCTACACCTTC.